Listed below are T cell receptor beta chains from one sample, sequenced in a study of low-dose radiotherapy and immunotherapy resistance in tumors. Using its own MiXCR run on the reads, TCRdb lists one record per CDR3 protein. This table holds some 57,000 distinct CDR3 sequences, roughly a quarter found once. The input for sequencing was PBMCs, taken before treatment. The source is a male donor with prostate cancer. The CDR3 runs from the conserved cysteine through the conserved F or W. The D gene is left open where the match is weak. For some rows the clone size is stated as once, few or many, or as a class when expanded; others skip it.

d_call	j_call	clone_size	v_call	cdr3_nt	cdr3_aa
-	TRBJ2-1	few	TRBV2	TGTGCCAGCAGTGACCAGGGGTTAAAGGGCAATGAGCAGTTCTTC	CASSDQGLKGNEQFF
-	TRBJ1-2	many	TRBV29-1	TGCAGCGTTGTGACACAGTTTGGTAACACCTTC	CSVVTQFGNTF
TRBD1	TRBJ1-5	-	TRBV6-2/TRBV6-3	TGTGCCAGCAGTCCCCGGGACAGGGGGCACCGTCGCAATCAGCCCCAGCATTTT	CASSPRDRGHRRNQPQHF
TRBD1	TRBJ2-7	many	TRBV20-1	TGCAGTGCTAGAGATCGGGGACAGCCATACGAGCAGTACTTC	CSARDRGQPYEQYF
TRBD2	TRBJ2-5	many	TRBV20-1	TGCAGTGCTAGAGATGGACTAGCGGGGGGGCGGCAAGAGACCCAGTACTTC	CSARDGLAGGRQETQYF
TRBD1	TRBJ1-2	many	TRBV28	TGTGCCAGCAGTGCACGACAGGGAAAGGGCTATGGCTACACCTTC	CASSARQGKGYGYTF
-	TRBJ2-7	many	TRBV7-9	TGTGCCAGCAGGGGATCGGGATCCTCCTACGAGCAGTACTTC	CASRGSGSSYEQYF
-	TRBJ1-4	many	TRBV28	TGTGCCAGCAGTGACAGGTCAACTAATGAAAAACTGTTTTTT	CASSDRSTNEKLFF
-	TRBJ1-2	-	TRBV6-5	TGTGCCAGCAGTTACTCGAGTACAGCCTATGGCTACACCTTC	CASSYSSTAYGYTF
-	TRBJ2-7	many	TRBV6-1	TGTGCCAGCAGTGAAGTTGCGGGGGCGGGGGAGCAGTACTTC	CASSEVAGAGEQYF